One T cell receptor beta chain is described in this entry. TCRdb's copy holds only in-frame clones and misses some; the assay was immunoSEQ multiplex PCR. The table includes about 49,000 clones, about 92% detected once. These data originate in a study of T cell changes during pregnancy in multiple sclerosis. The sample here was peripheral blood, taken after pregnancy. This TCR was sampled from a female donor with multiple sclerosis, enrolled in a pregnancy study.

The CDR3 is CASVQSRAGGIQYF. The CDR3 DNA follows: TGTGCCAGCGTCCAATCCCGGGCGGGGGGTATTCAGTACTTC. The genes are TRBV7-2 and TRBJ2-4; 8 bases line up with TRBD2. V lost 8 bases, J lost 10 bases, and 13 bases stayed unmatched. The germline V gene has CDR1 SGHTA and CDR2 FQGNSA. CDR3 length equals 14 residues.